These 4 T cell receptor beta chains originate from one sample sequenced in a study of blood T cell repertoires in COVID-19. TCRdb's table, derived via immunoSEQ multiplex PCR, lists solely in-frame clones and lacks some. The sample lists approximately 500,000 clones; 80% to 90% were seen once. Sequencing was performed on peripheral blood. The receptors come from a human donor in a cohort sampled during active COVID-19.

A note on this clone: Distinct nucleotide sequences in the sample also encode this CDR3. The V and J genes are TRBV5-4 and TRBJ2-7; TRBD2 matches 8 bases. V lost 4 bases to trimming and J lost 0 bases; unmatched junction nucleotides: 0. The CDR3 runs 13 residues. Germline V lookup: CDR1 SGHNT, CDR2 YYREEE (reference sequence). The CDR3 region is CASSTSGSYEQYF. For the CDR3, the DNA is TGTGCCAGCAGCACTAGCGGCTCCTACGAGCAGTACTTC.

This rearrangement joins TRBV6-1 to TRBJ2-2; the D gene is possibly TRBD1 (5 bases). The CDR3 length is 13 residues. Trimming left V 3 bases short and J 7 bases short, with 9 bases between. In germline, CDR1 is MNHNS, CDR2 SASEGT. The CDR3 sequence is CASSDRVNGELFF. The CDR3 DNA reads TGTGCCAGCAGTGACAGGGTTAACGGGGAGCTGTTTTTT.

The rearrangement joins TRBV28 to TRBJ1-5, with 8 bases matching TRBD1. The length of the CDR3 is 13 residues. V shed 4 bases, J shed 5 bases, and the junction held 1 base outside the gene matches. The germline CDR1 and CDR2 sequences are MDHEN and SYDVKM. The CDR3 sequence is CASSYRGYQPQHF. In DNA form, the CDR3 reads TGTGCCAGCAGTTACAGGGGGTATCAGCCCCAGCATTTT.

This chain joins TRBV3-1 (or the pseudogene TRBV3-2) and TRBJ1-5; 9 bases align to TRBD1. CDR3 size: 15 residues. Germline CDR1 is LGHDT and CDR2 is YNNKEL (reference sequence). V was clipped by 4 bases and J by 6 bases; unmatched bases: 7. The chain's CDR3 is CASSPRTGDAQPQHF. The DNA for the CDR3 is TGTGCCAGCAGCCCGAGGACAGGGGACGCTCAGCCCCAGCATTTT.